The source of this T cell receptor beta chain is a study of cytotoxic CD8 clonotypes in ibrutinib-treated CLL. Germline V gene sequence: CDR1 MNHEY, CDR2 SMNVEV (reference sequence). V was pared by 2 bases and J by 8 bases, with 12 bases between. CDR3 length: 13 amino acids. This clone was picked up a small number of times. TCRdb's table, derived via immunoSEQ multiplex PCR, lists solely in-frame clones and lacks some. The sample yields a few hundred thousand clones, approximately 67% seen once. V gene TRBV27 combines with J gene TRBJ2-5; D ambiguous. Sequencing was performed on PBMCs, taken after 36 months of ibrutinib treatment. The sequence was obtained from a human donor with chronic lymphocytic leukemia. The DNA of the CDR3 is TGTGCCAGCAGTTTACTTGATAGTCCCACCCAGTACTTC. This sequence encodes CASSLLDSPTQYF.